Shown below are 30 T cell receptor beta chains from a single sample sequenced in a study of shared clonotypes between healthy human individuals. Clones were read by immunoSEQ multiplex PCR, and TCRdb kept only the in-frame ones, dropping some. The sample yields some 1,600,000 clones, under 99% seen once. Sequencing was performed on naive CD4+ T cells sorted from blood. Subset: CD45RA+ positively selected. These receptors were taken from a young man in good health.

Turning to this clone: The same CDR3 can be traced to other DNA sequences in this sample. The chain has TRBV29-1 and TRBJ2-5, with 7 positions matching TRBD2. V trimming: 4 bases; J trimming: 5 bases; junction bases outside the gene matches: 4. The CDR3 length is 12 residues. CDR1 and CDR2 from the germline V gene are SQVTM and ANQGSEA. This chain's CDR3 is CSVGQGGETQYF. CDR3 nucleotide sequence: TGCAGCGTTGGTCAGGGAGGGGAGACCCAGTACTTC. The variable domain in full, with the rest retrieved from reference TRBV29-1 and TRBJ2-5, is SAVISQKPSRDICQRGTSLTIQCQVDSQVTMMFWYRQQPGQSLTLIATANQGSEATYESGFVIDKFPISRPNLTFSTLTVSNMSPEDSSIYLCSVGQGGETQYFGPGTRLLVL.

The CDR3 loop is CASSPYRGNTEAFF. DNA of the CDR3: TGTGCCAGCAGTCCATACAGGGGGAACACTGAAGCTTTCTTT. The rearrangement uses TRBV6-1 and TRBJ1-1, with 7 bases fitting TRBD1. Trimming cost V 5 bases and J 1 base; bases outside gene matches: 4. Germline V CDR1 and CDR2: MNHNS, SASEGT. The CDR3 has 14 amino acids.

This chain connects TRBV11-2 to TRBJ2-1; TRBD2 agrees at 8 bases. V shed 3 bases, J shed 6 bases, and the junction held 7 bases outside the gene matches. CDR1 SGHAT and CDR2 FQNNGV come from the germline V gene. The CDR3 covers 15 residues. CDR3: CASSLQSGSGNEQFF. CDR3 in DNA: TGTGCCAGCAGCTTGCAAAGCGGGAGTGGCAATGAGCAGTTCTTC. Variable domain in full (rest from reference TRBV11-2 and TRBJ2-1): EAGVAQSPRYKIIEKRQSVAFWCNPISGHATLYWYQQILGQGPKLLIQFQNNGVVDDSQLPKDRFSAERLKGVDSTLKIQPAKLEDSAVYLCASSLQSGSGNEQFFGPGTRLTVL.

V gene TRBV2 combines with J gene TRBJ2-1, with 12 bases aligning to TRBD2. CDR1 and CDR2 from the germline V gene are SNHLY and FYNNEI. CDR3 size: 18 residues. The V gene end was trimmed by 5 bases and the J gene end by 5 bases; junction bases not matched to a gene: 13. The CDR3 DNA is TGTGCCAGCAGTACGAGACTCGGCGGACTAGCGGGAAACAATGAGCAGTTCTTC. The encoded protein is CASSTRLGGLAGNNEQFF.

This sequence joins TRBV16 and TRBJ1-5; D is perhaps TRBD1 (6 bases). The CDR3 totals 16 residues. V lost 6 bases, J lost 2 bases, and 17 bases lay in between. Per the germline V gene, CDR1 is KGHSY and CDR2 is FQNENV. The CDR3 sequence is CASSSHRAGGNQPQHF. CDR3 sequence (DNA): TGTGCCAGCAGTTCCCACAGGGCTGGGGGCAATCAGCCCCAGCATTTT.

The CDR3 DNA sequence: TGTGCCAGCAGCGTAGTAAGCGGGAAACTGGATGAGCAGTTCTTC. Amino acid sequence: CASSVVSGKLDEQFF. This chain connects TRBV9 to TRBJ2-1; the match to TRBD2 covers 7 bases. V shed 0 bases, J shed 8 bases, and the junction held 8 bases outside the gene matches. Germline values: CDR1 SGDLS, CDR2 YYNGEE. The CDR3 is made up of 15 amino acids. Based on the CDR3 plus reference TRBV9 and TRBJ2-1, the full variable domain is DSGVTQTPKHLITATGQRVTLRCSPRSGDLSVYWYQQSLDQGLQFLIQYYNGEERAKGNILERFSAQQFPDLHSELNLSSLELGDSALYFCASSVVSGKLDEQFFGPGTRLTVL.

The chain employs TRBV7-2 and TRBJ2-5, with D maybe TRBD2 (5 bases). CDR3 length: 15 residues. V was shortened by 3 bases and J by 1 base, with 12 bases between the two germline ends. Per germline, CDR1 SGHTA and CDR2 FQGNSA. The CDR3 here is CASSFARGSQETQYF. In DNA, the CDR3 is TGTGCCAGCAGCTTCGCCCGGGGTTCCCAAGAGACCCAGTACTTC.

This chain connects TRBV9 to TRBJ2-2; D call uncertain. CDR1 SGDLS and CDR2 YYNGEE come from the germline V gene. The V gene lost 6 bases and the J gene lost 4 bases, with 13 bases spanning the gap. The CDR3 spans 14 residues. CDR3 in amino acids: CASTPQEATGELFF. DNA for the CDR3: TGTGCCAGCACTCCCCAAGAAGCCACCGGGGAGCTGTTTTTT. Full variable domain (outside the CDR3, taken from reference TRBV9 and TRBJ2-2): DSGVTQTPKHLITATGQRVTLRCSPRSGDLSVYWYQQSLDQGLQFLIQYYNGEERAKGNILERFSAQQFPDLHSELNLSSLELGDSALYFCASTPQEATGELFFGEGSRLTVL.

The genes are TRBV5-1 and TRBJ2-1; 13 bases are a match to TRBD2. CDR3 length: 15 amino acids. Trimming at V came to 4 bases and at J to 7 bases, leaving 5 bases not matched to a gene. Germline lookup yields CDR1 SGHRS and CDR2 YFSETQ. The CDR3 sequence is CASSPLAGGPNEQFF. The CDR3 DNA reads as TGCGCCAGCAGCCCACTAGCGGGAGGGCCGAATGAGCAGTTCTTC. Complete variable domain (other parts from reference TRBV5-1 and TRBJ2-1): KAGVTQTPRYLIKTRGQQVTLSCSPISGHRSVSWYQQTPGQGLQFLFEYFSETQRNKGNFPGRFSGRQFSNSRSEMNVSTLELGDSALYLCASSPLAGGPNEQFFGPGTRLTVL.

V usage is TRBV5-1 and J usage is TRBJ2-4; possible D gene TRBD1, 6 bases. Germline CDR1 reads SGHRS; CDR2 reads YFSETQ. Trimming took 3 bases from V and 4 from J, leaving 14 bases between them. CDR3 length: 15 residues. CDR3 sequence: CASSWGPSEKNIQYF. CDR3 coding DNA: TGCGCCAGCAGCTGGGGGCCATCGGAAAAAAACATTCAGTACTTC. Drawing the rest from reference TRBV5-1 and TRBJ2-4, the complete variable domain is KAGVTQTPRYLIKTRGQQVTLSCSPISGHRSVSWYQQTPGQGLQFLFEYFSETQRNKGNFPGRFSGRQFSNSRSEMNVSTLELGDSALYLCASSWGPSEKNIQYFGAGTRLSVL.

This chain uses TRBV5-1 with TRBJ2-1, with D hard to call. This CDR3 is 17 amino acids long. Trimming took 2 bases from V and 7 from J, leaving 22 bases between them. From germline, CDR1 is SGHRS and CDR2 YFSETQ. The CDR3 is CASSFLAWGNKPNEQFF. CDR3 coding DNA: TGCGCCAGCAGCTTCCTGGCGTGGGGAAATAAACCGAATGAGCAGTTCTTC.

The gene calls are TRBV11-2 and TRBJ2-1; D not certain. Germline lookup yields CDR1 SGHAT and CDR2 FQNNGV. V lost 0 bases and J lost 4, with 7 bases in between. The CDR3 length is 14 residues. The CDR3 DNA follows: TGTGCCAGCAGCTTAGATGGGGTTTACAATGAGCAGTTCTTC. This gives the protein CASSLDGVYNEQFF.

The rearrangement uses TRBV28 and TRBJ1-5; D not certain. V was cut by 3 bases and J by 1 base, with 7 bases left in between. Germline lookup yields CDR1 MDHEN and CDR2 SYDVKM. The CDR3 contains 14 residues. The CDR3 reads CASSLWASNQPQHF. CDR3 DNA sequence: TGTGCCAGCAGTTTGTGGGCAAGCAATCAGCCCCAGCATTTT. Full variable domain (remainder filled in from reference TRBV28 and TRBJ1-5): DVKVTQSSRYLVKRTGEKVFLECVQDMDHENMFWYRQDPGLGLRLIYFSYDVKMKEKGDIPEGYSVSREKKERFSLILESASTNQTSMYLCASSLWASNQPQHFGDGTRLSIL.

The rearrangement links TRBV16 to TRBJ1-1; D is unclear. The CDR3 extends over 14 amino acids. Germline values: CDR1 KGHSY, CDR2 FQNENV. V lost 4 bases and J lost 4, with 13 bases in between. The CDR3 DNA sequence: TGTGCCAGCAGCCGAGACGGACTGAGCACTGAAGCTTTCTTT. Translation: CASSRDGLSTEAFF. Supplemented by reference TRBV16 and TRBJ1-1, the full variable domain reads GEEVAQTPKHLVRGEGQKAKLYCAPIKGHSYVFWYQQVLKNEFKFLISFQNENVFDETGMPKERFSAKCLPNSPCSLEIQATKLEDSAVYFCASSRDGLSTEAFFGQGTRLTVV.

For this clone: Other nucleotide sequences from this sample produce the same CDR3. The chain couples TRBV9 to TRBJ2-3; D gene uncertain. There are 13 residues in the CDR3. Germline lookup yields CDR1 SGDLS and CDR2 YYNGEE. The germline V and J ends were trimmed by 0 bases and 4 bases, with 6 bases remaining between them. In DNA form, the CDR3 reads TGTGCCAGCAGCGTAGGACCGCCAGATACGCAGTATTTT. Protein sequence: CASSVGPPDTQYF.

The chain has TRBV15 and TRBJ2-5, with a tentative D call TRBD1 (6 bases). The length of the CDR3 is 16 residues. Germline CDR1 and CDR2: LNHNV and YYDKDF (reference sequence). Trimming removed 5 bases at V and 3 bases at J, with 19 bases between. The CDR3 DNA is TGTGCCACCAGCCGGGACACGGGCTTCCCGAAAGAGACCCAGTACTTC. Translated, it gives CATSRDTGFPKETQYF.

V is TRBV11-2 and J is TRBJ1-2, with TRBD1 identical over 9 bases. CDR3 length equals 13 residues. Trimming removed 5 bases from V and 7 bases from J; junction bases left unmatched: 5. Per germline, CDR1 SGHAT and CDR2 FQNNGV. CDR3 protein: CASSDATGGGYTF. The CDR3 nucleotides are TGTGCCAGCAGCGACGCGACAGGGGGTGGCTACACCTTC.

This chain joins TRBV29-1 and TRBJ1-5; possible D gene TRBD1, 5 bases. Germline V gives CDR1 SQVTM, CDR2 ANQGSEA. Trimming removed 4 bases from V and 6 bases from J, with 25 bases in between. The CDR3 sequence is 17 residues long. The DNA of the CDR3 is TGCAGCGTTGTCCTGAGCCCAGGGCCTGGACTGAGTCAGCCCCAGCATTTT. It translates to CSVVLSPGPGLSQPQHF.

The chain has TRBV14 and TRBJ2-1; no reliable D call. This CDR3 region has 13 residues. The V end lost 5 bases, the J end lost 0 bases, and 5 bases lay between the germline ends. The germline gives CDR1 SGHDN, CDR2 FVKESK. CDR3 DNA: TGTGCCAGCAGCTCTAGCTCCTACAATGAGCAGTTCTTC. It is translated as CASSSSSYNEQFF.

The chain carries TRBV5-1 and TRBJ2-2, with 10 bases fitting TRBD1. Germline CDR1 and CDR2: SGHRS and YFSETQ. The CDR3 consists of 17 residues. J lost 5 bases, V lost 4 bases, and 11 bases had no gene match. CDR3 nucleotide sequence: TGCGCCAGCAGCCCGCGACAGGGGGCGAGTTGGACCGGGGAGCTGTTTTTT. This encodes CASSPRQGASWTGELFF.

The chain has TRBV27 and TRBJ2-5, with D unresolved. The germline V gene encodes CDR1 MNHEY and CDR2 SMNVEV (reference sequence). This CDR3 comprises 13 residues. Trimming cost V 8 bases and J 4 bases, with 14 bases left between them. The CDR3 spells CASRFVAAETQYF. In nucleotides, the CDR3 is TGTGCCAGCCGCTTTGTGGCTGCAGAGACCCAGTACTTC.

This chain joins TRBV11-2 and TRBJ2-1; 13 nucleotides line up with TRBD2. Germline CDR1 is SGHAT and CDR2 is FQNNGV. Trimming removed 0 bases from V and 12 bases from J; junction bases left unmatched: 8. The CDR3 has 16 residues. The CDR3 DNA is TGTGCCAGCAGCTTAGATCGGGGACTAGCGGGAATGGGGCAGTTCTTC. Residues: CASSLDRGLAGMGQFF.

The rearrangement uses TRBV6-5 and TRBJ2-2; TRBD1 aligns across 8 bases. The CDR3 is 14 amino acids. With 1 base clipped from V and 6 bases from J, the junction kept 1 base outside the gene matches. Germline loops: CDR1 MNHEY, CDR2 SVGAGI. The chain's CDR3 is CASSYWTGSGELFF. As DNA, the CDR3 is TGTGCCAGCAGTTACTGGACAGGGTCCGGGGAGCTGTTTTTT.

V gene TRBV5-1 combines with J gene TRBJ1-1, with D hard to call. Trimming took off 4 bases at V and 1 base at J, with 11 bases between the two ends. Germline assignment: CDR1 SGHRS and CDR2 YFSETQ. CDR3 length: 14 amino acids. In DNA form, the CDR3 reads TGCGCCAGCAGCCCGTCGGCAGGGAACACTGAAGCTTTCTTT. Protein: CASSPSAGNTEAFF.

This chain connects TRBV7-3 to TRBJ2-7; 7 bases align to TRBD2. Germline V gene sequence: CDR1 SGHTA, CDR2 FQGTGA. V dropped 0 bases and J dropped 2; count of bases not matched to a gene: 4. The CDR3 is 15 amino acids. CDR3 in DNA: TGTGCCAGCAGCTTAACGCCTAGCGGTCCCTACGAGCAGTACTTC. It translates to CASSLTPSGPYEQYF.

The chain has TRBV5-4 and TRBJ2-5, with D unresolved. The ends were cut back, 3 bases at V and 1 base at J, with 13 bases in the middle. CDR1 and CDR2 (germline): SGHNT, YYREEE (reference sequence). The CDR3 covers 15 residues. This chain's CDR3 is CASSSLTKSQETQYF. The CDR3, as DNA: TGTGCCAGCAGCTCCCTCACTAAATCCCAAGAGACCCAGTACTTC.

The chain has TRBV5-1 and TRBJ2-7; perhaps D is TRBD1 or TRBD2 (5 bases each). Germline V gene data show CDR1 as SGHRS and CDR2 as YFSETQ. The CDR3 length is 15 residues. V dropped 1 base and J dropped 2 bases, with 13 bases sitting between them. Here the CDR3 DNA reads TGCGCCAGCAGCTTGACTTCCGGGACCCCCTACGAGCAGTACTTC. It translates to CASSLTSGTPYEQYF. Full variable domain (remainder filled in from reference TRBV5-1 and TRBJ2-7): KAGVTQTPRYLIKTRGQQVTLSCSPISGHRSVSWYQQTPGQGLQFLFEYFSETQRNKGNFPGRFSGRQFSNSRSEMNVSTLELGDSALYLCASSLTSGTPYEQYFGPGTRLTVT.

The V call is TRBV6-1, the J call TRBJ2-2; possibly TRBD2 for D (5 bases). Germline values: CDR1 MNHNS, CDR2 SASEGT. This CDR3 comprises 13 residues. Trimming left V 5 bases short and J 8 bases short, with 12 bases between. In DNA form, the CDR3 reads TGTGCCAGCAGTTCCGGGGTTTTAGGGGAGCTGTTTTTT. The encoded protein is CASSSGVLGELFF.

This chain links TRBV15 with TRBJ2-5; TRBD2 agrees at 8 bases. The junction had 12 bases not matched to a gene; V was cut back by 0 bases and J by 3 bases. This CDR3 contains 18 residues. Germline V lookup: CDR1 LNHNV, CDR2 YYDKDF (reference sequence). The CDR3 nucleotides read TGTGCCACCAGCAGAGATGGCGTCGCGGGAGGAATCAAAGAGACCCAGTACTTC. As protein: CATSRDGVAGGIKETQYF.

This chain links TRBV10-3 with TRBJ2-3; D is ambiguous. Deletions cut 8 bases from V and 0 bases from J, with 12 bases between. From germline, CDR1 is ENHRY and CDR2 SYGVKD. There are 14 residues in the CDR3. For the CDR3, the DNA is TGTGCCATCCAACTTGAGAGGAGCACAGATACGCAGTATTTT. Translation: CAIQLERSTDTQYF.